This TCR beta chain was observed in a study of cytomegalovirus exposure and HLA in healthy donors. The PCR employed 60 Vbeta primers together with 13 Jbeta primers. The protocol was immunoSEQ multiplex PCR, while the TCRdb copy is restricted to in-frame clones and leaves out a portion. The sample lists 100,000 to 130,000 clones, roughly 76% seen once, with around 2.1% in the top ten. The germline V gene encodes CDR1 KGHSH and CDR2 LQKENI. The germline V and J ends were trimmed by 0 bases and 1 base, with 9 bases remaining between them. The length of the CDR3 is 15 residues. The source is a man in his late teens or twenties in good health and CMV-seronegative. The source material was PBMCs. The chain links TRBV18 to TRBJ2-5; perhaps TRBD2 as D (6 bases). CDR3 residues: CASSPPEGFQETQYF. The CDR3 DNA follows: TGTGCCAGCTCACCACCGGAGGGGTTCCAAGAGACCCAGTACTTC.